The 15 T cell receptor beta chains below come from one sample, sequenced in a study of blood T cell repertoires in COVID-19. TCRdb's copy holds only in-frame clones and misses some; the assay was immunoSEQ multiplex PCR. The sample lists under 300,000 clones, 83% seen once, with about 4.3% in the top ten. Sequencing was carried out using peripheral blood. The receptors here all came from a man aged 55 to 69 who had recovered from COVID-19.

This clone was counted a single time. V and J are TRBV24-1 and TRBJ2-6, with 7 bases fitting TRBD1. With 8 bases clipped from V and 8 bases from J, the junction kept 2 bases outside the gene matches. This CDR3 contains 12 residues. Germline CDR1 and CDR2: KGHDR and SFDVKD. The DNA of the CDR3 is TGTGCCACCAAGGGACAGACCAACGTCCTGACTTTC. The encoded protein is CATKGQTNVLTF.

This CDR3 reads CASSWTSGSGELFF. CDR3 sequence (DNA): TGCGCCAGCAGCTGGACTAGCGGGTCCGGGGAGCTGTTTTTT. The chain joins TRBV5-1 to TRBJ2-2, with TRBD2 matching 11 bases. Looked up from germline, CDR1 is SGHRS and CDR2 is YFSETQ. The V and J ends lost 3 bases and 6 bases, in that order; junction bases with no gene match: 1. The CDR3 is 14 amino acids.

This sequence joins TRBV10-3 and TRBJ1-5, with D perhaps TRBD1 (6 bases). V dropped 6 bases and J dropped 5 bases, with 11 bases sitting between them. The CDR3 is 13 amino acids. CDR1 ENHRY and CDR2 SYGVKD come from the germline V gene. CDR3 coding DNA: TGTGCCATCAGCCAGGGGAGTGATCAGCCCCAGCATTTT. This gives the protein CAISQGSDQPQHF.

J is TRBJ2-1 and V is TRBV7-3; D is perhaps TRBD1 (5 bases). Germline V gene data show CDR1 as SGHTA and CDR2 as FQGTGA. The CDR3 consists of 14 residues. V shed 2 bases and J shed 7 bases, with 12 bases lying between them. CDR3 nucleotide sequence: TGTGCCAGCAGCTTACGAGCAGGGCGGAATGAGCAGTTCTTC. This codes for CASSLRAGRNEQFF.

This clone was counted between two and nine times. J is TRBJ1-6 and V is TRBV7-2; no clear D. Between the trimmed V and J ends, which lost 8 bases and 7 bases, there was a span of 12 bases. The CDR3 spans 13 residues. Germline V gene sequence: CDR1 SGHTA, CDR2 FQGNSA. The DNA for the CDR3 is TGTGCCAGCGGCGGGTGGCAGAATTCACCCCTCCACTTT. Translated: CASGGWQNSPLHF. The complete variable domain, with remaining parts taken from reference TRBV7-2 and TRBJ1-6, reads GAGVSQSPSNKVTEKGKDVELRCDPISGHTALYWYRQSLGQGLEFLIYFQGNSAPDKSGLPSDRFSAERTGGSVSTLTIQRTQQEDSAVYLCASGGWQNSPLHFGNGTRLTVT.

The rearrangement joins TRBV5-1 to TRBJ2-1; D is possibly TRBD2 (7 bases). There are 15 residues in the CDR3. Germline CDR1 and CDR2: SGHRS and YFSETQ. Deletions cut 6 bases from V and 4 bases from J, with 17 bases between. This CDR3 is CASKEWGGGYNEQFF. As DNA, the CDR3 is TGCGCCAGCAAAGAATGGGGGGGCGGGTACAATGAGCAGTTCTTC.

The CDR3 DNA is TGCGCCAGCAGCTTAGACGGGACAGGCACCGATCCAACGGGCTACACCTTC. Residues: CASSLDGTGTDPTGYTF. The chain employs TRBV5-1 and TRBJ1-2, with TRBD1 matching 8 bases. Losses at the gene ends were 2 bases for V and 8 bases for J; bases not matched to a gene: 17. Germline V CDR1 and CDR2: SGHRS, YFSETQ. The CDR3 has 17 residues.

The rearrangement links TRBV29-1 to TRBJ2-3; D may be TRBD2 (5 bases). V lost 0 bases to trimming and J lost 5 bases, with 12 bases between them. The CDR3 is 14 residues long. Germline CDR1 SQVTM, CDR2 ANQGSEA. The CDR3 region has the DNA TGCAGCGTTGAAGATCCGGCGGGCGTAGATACGCAGTATTTT. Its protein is CSVEDPAGVDTQYF.

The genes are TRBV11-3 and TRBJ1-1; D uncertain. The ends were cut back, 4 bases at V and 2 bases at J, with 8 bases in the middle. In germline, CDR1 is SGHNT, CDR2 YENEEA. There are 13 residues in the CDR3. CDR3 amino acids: CASSSSENTEAFF. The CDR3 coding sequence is TGTGCCAGCAGCTCCAGTGAAAACACTGAAGCTTTCTTT.

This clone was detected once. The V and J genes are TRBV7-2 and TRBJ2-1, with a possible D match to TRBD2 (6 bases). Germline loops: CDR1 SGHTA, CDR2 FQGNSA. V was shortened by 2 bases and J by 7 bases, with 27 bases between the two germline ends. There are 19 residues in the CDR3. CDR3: CASSLYHTVGAGSRNEQFF. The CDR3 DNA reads TGTGCCAGCAGCTTATATCATACTGTGGGAGCGGGTTCGAGGAATGAGCAGTTCTTC.

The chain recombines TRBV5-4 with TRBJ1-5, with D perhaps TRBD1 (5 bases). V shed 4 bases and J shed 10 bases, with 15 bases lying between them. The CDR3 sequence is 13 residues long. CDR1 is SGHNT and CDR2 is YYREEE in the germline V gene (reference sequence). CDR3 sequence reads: CASSRSRGGPQHF. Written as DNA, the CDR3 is TGTGCCAGCAGCCGTAGTCGCGGGGGACCCCAGCATTTT.

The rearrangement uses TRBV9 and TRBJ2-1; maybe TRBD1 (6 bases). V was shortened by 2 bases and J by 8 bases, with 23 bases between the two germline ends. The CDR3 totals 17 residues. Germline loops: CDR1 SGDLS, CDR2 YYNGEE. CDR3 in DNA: TGTGCCAGCAGCGTTTTTGCCGAACAGGGTTTTGTTTATGAGCAGTTCTTC. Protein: CASSVFAEQGFVYEQFF.

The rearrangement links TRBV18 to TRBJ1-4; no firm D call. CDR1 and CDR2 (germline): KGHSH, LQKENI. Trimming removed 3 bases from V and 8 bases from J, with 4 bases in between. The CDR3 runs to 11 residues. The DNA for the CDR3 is TGTGCCAGCTCACCCAAAGAAAAACTGTTTTTT. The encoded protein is CASSPKEKLFF.

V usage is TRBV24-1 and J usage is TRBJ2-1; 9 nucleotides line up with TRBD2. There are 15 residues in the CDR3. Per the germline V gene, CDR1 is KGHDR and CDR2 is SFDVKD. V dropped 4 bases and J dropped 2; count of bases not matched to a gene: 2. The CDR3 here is CATSEGGGAYNEQFF. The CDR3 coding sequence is TGTGCCACCAGTGAAGGCGGGGGGGCCTACAATGAGCAGTTCTTC.

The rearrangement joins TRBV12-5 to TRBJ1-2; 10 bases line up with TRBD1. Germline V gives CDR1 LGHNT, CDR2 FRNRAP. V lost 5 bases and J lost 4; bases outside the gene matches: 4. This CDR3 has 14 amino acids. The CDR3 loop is CASGRDRGAYGYTF. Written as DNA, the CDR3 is TGTGCTAGTGGTCGGGACAGGGGCGCCTATGGCTACACCTTC. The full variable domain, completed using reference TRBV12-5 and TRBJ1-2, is DARVTQTPRHKVTEMGQEVTMRCQPILGHNTVFWYRQTMMQGLELLAYFRNRAPLDDSGMPKDRFSAEMPDATLATLKIQPSEPRDSAVYFCASGRDRGAYGYTFGSGTRLTVV.